The sequence of this T cell receptor (beta chain) was determined in a study of sequential checkpoint blockade in melanoma. The overall study: After both sequences, patients received maintenance nivolumab.

This CDR3 region has 13 residues. The J segment lost 1 base and the V segment lost 4 bases, leaving 1 base of the junction unmatched. Germline CDR1 LNHDA, CDR2 SQIVND (reference sequence). TCRdb's copy holds only in-frame clones and misses some; the assay was immunoSEQ multiplex PCR. This sample has approximately 40,000 clones, with about nine tenths found just once. Treatment indicated: randomized to nivolumab then ipilimumab (arm A) or the reverse (arm B). Patients had received no earlier DNA-damaging chemotherapy. Live CD3+CD8+ CD19− CD56− cells were sorted from PBMCs. The TCR was taken from a human donor with melanoma. V gene TRBV19 combines with J gene TRBJ2-7, with 7 nucleotides matching TRBD1. The sample was CD8+ T cells sorted from blood (inferred from file names), taken from a patient given nivolumab and ipilimumab in sequence. The CDR3 protein is CASSRTGSYEQYF. DNA of the CDR3: TGTGCCAGTAGTAGGACAGGATCCTACGAGCAGTACTTC.